The rows below give T cell receptor beta chains drawn from one sample of a study of post-analysis software for immune sequencing data. TCRdb redid the calling of the PCR reads with MiXCR, one entry per CDR3 protein. The profile shows roughly 650,000 distinct CDR3 sequences, approximately 60% of them singletons. The sample comprised blood. These receptors were obtained from a girl aged 2-10 years with multiple sclerosis. Both conserved end residues are part of each CDR3.

v_call: TRBV11-3
j_call: TRBJ2-1
cdr3_aa: CASSLETNRGDNEQFF

v_call: TRBV20-1
j_call: TRBJ2-1
cdr3_aa: CSASPRSWSYNEQFF

v_call: TRBV28
j_call: TRBJ1-5
cdr3_aa: CASSLRGIVGGNQPQHF

v_call: TRBV20-1
j_call: TRBJ1-5
cdr3_aa: CSALQETGNQPQHF

v_call: TRBV29-1
j_call: TRBJ2-1
cdr3_aa: CSVGQGWNEQFF

v_call: TRBV6-5
j_call: TRBJ1-5
cdr3_aa: CASSSAGLDNQPQHF

v_call: TRBV28
j_call: TRBJ2-7
cdr3_aa: CASSSPDSLYEQYF

v_call: TRBV5-5
j_call: TRBJ1-2
cdr3_aa: CASNMGVGYGYTF

v_call: TRBV5-5
j_call: .
cdr3_aa: CASSPRQGTETQYF

v_call: TRBV7-2
j_call: TRBJ1-1
cdr3_aa: CASSPPNRVGNTEAFF

v_call: TRBV5-5
j_call: TRBJ2-1
cdr3_aa: CASSLDGLAGGRGNEQFF

v_call: TRBV6-5
j_call: TRBJ1-3
cdr3_aa: CASSYSIQSGNTIYF

v_call: TRBV6-5
j_call: TRBJ2-2
cdr3_aa: CASSRDRAGTGELFF

v_call: TRBV29-1
j_call: TRBJ1-2
cdr3_aa: CSVRDGYTF

v_call: TRBV5-1
j_call: TRBJ2-5
cdr3_aa: CASSSDRIQETQYF

v_call: TRBV6-6
j_call: TRBJ2-5
cdr3_aa: CASSYSIRTGQETQYF

v_call: TRBV7-2
j_call: TRBJ1-2
cdr3_aa: CASSLSGTERSFTF

v_call: TRBV12-3/TRBV12-4
j_call: TRBJ2-1
cdr3_aa: CASSPRLAGSSYNEQFF

v_call: TRBV4-1
j_call: TRBJ2-3
cdr3_aa: CASSQGGLQQDTQYF

v_call: TRBV14
j_call: TRBJ2-1
cdr3_aa: CASSSVEGAPYNEQFF

v_call: TRBV20-1
j_call: .
cdr3_aa: CSAPRGSGSGETQYF

v_call: TRBV10-3
j_call: TRBJ2-1
cdr3_aa: CAISEDGLNEQFF

v_call: TRBV28
j_call: TRBJ2-1
cdr3_aa: CASGGGGNEQFF

v_call: TRBV20-1
j_call: TRBJ2-3
cdr3_aa: CSARGLADITDTQYF

v_call: TRBV5-1
j_call: TRBJ2-7
cdr3_aa: CASSSGEDYEQYF

v_call: TRBV7-8
j_call: TRBJ2-5
cdr3_aa: CASSLEGLAVQETQYF

v_call: TRBV20-1
j_call: TRBJ2-2
cdr3_aa: CSARAGGRPGELFF

v_call: TRBV20-1
j_call: TRBJ2-3
cdr3_aa: CSAGLAGGADTQYF

v_call: TRBV7-2
j_call: .
cdr3_aa: CASSYPRTGVYEQYF

v_call: TRBV12-5
j_call: TRBJ2-5
cdr3_aa: CASGLVASQEAQYF

v_call: TRBV5-6
j_call: TRBJ1-2
cdr3_aa: CASSPNTLYGYTF

v_call: TRBV18
j_call: TRBJ2-3
cdr3_aa: CASSPLDSTDTQYF

v_call: TRBV5-6
j_call: TRBJ2-5
cdr3_aa: CVSSGGATGGETQYF

v_call: TRBV27
j_call: TRBJ2-1
cdr3_aa: CASSGYGAYEQFF

v_call: TRBV3-1
j_call: TRBJ2-1
cdr3_aa: CASSPLGLAGGGEQFF

v_call: TRBV7-8
j_call: .
cdr3_aa: CASSLVEVYEQYF

v_call: TRBV6-6
j_call: TRBJ2-3
cdr3_aa: CASTTSGRAPGGDTQYF

v_call: TRBV28
j_call: TRBJ1-1
cdr3_aa: CASSLGEGNRAFF

v_call: TRBV7-2
j_call: TRBJ2-2
cdr3_aa: CASSLYRRTGELFF

v_call: TRBV28
j_call: TRBJ2-5
cdr3_aa: CASTVGRAEFTQETQYF

v_call: TRBV3-1
j_call: TRBJ2-2
cdr3_aa: CASSQIEPGLAGETGELFF

v_call: TRBV24-1
j_call: TRBJ2-1
cdr3_aa: CASGRGGGSQQFF

v_call: TRBV29-1
j_call: .
cdr3_aa: CSVPGGGYEQYF

v_call: TRBV7-2
j_call: TRBJ2-1
cdr3_aa: CASSFPRGGSSYNEQFF